These T cell receptor beta chains were read from a single sample in a study of cytomegalovirus exposure and HLA in healthy donors. Measured with immunoSEQ multiplex PCR; TCRdb has only the in-frame clones, and not every one. Of approximately 64,000 clones listed, approximately 90% are singletons. The sequenced sample was PBMCs. The receptors were gathered from a woman between 18 and 29 years old in good health and CMV-seronegative. Both conserved end residues are part of each CDR3. The D gene is left open where the match is weak. Clone size is not always given. Where it is, it says once, few, many or a class for expanded clones.

>TRBV6-6|TRBJ1-2|TRBD1|NA
CASTSGGYGYTF
TGTGCCAGCACTTCAGGGGGCTATGGCTACACCTTC
>TRBV10-3|TRBJ2-7|NA|once
CAISEQGTGTIYEQYF
TGTGCCATCAGTGAGCAGGGTACAGGGACAATCTACGAGCAGTACTTC
>TRBV25-1|TRBJ1-2|NA|NA
CASSDRAYGYTF
TGTGCCAGCAGTGACAGGGCCTATGGCTACACCTTC
>TRBV28|TRBJ1-3|NA|NA
CASSLIPSSGNTIYF
TGTGCCAGCAGTCTCATACCGAGCTCTGGAAACACCATATATTTT
>TRBV7-2|TRBJ1-6|NA|NA
CASSLRGGSSYNSPLHF
TGTGCCAGCAGCTTAAGGGGCGGGAGCTCCTATAATTCACCCCTCCACTTT
>TRBV18|TRBJ1-1|NA|NA
CASSREDTEAFF
TGTGCCAGCTCACGGGAGGACACTGAAGCTTTCTTT
>TRBV2|TRBJ2-7|NA|NA
CASSSGGPYEQYF
TGTGCCAGCAGCTCCGGGGGTCCCTACGAGCAGTACTTC
>TRBV7-9|TRBJ2-7|TRBD1|NA
CASSLAGTGVDEQYF
TGTGCCAGCAGCTTAGCGGGGACAGGGGTGGATGAGCAGTACTTC
>TRBV7-2|TRBJ1-2|NA|NA
CASSLDFRPTF
TGTGCCAGCAGCTTAGATTTTCGTCCCACCTTC
>TRBV7-9|TRBJ2-7|NA|NA
CASSLGLASYEQYF
TGTGCCAGCAGCTTAGGTCTAGCCTCCTACGAGCAGTACTTC
>TRBV5-1|TRBJ2-5|NA|NA
CASSLDVSIQETQYF
TGCGCCAGCAGCTTGGACGTGTCTATCCAAGAGACCCAGTACTTC
>TRBV30|TRBJ1-5|TRBD1|NA
CAWRPPGQGGQPQHF
TGTGCCTGGAGACCCCCGGGACAGGGGGGACAGCCCCAGCATTTT
>TRBV5-1|TRBJ1-1|NA|NA
CASSLVARLNTEAFF
TGCGCCAGCAGCTTGGTCGCCAGATTGAACACTGAAGCTTTCTTT
>TRBV9|TRBJ2-4|TRBD1|NA
CASSSRQGRNIQYF
TGTGCCAGCAGCTCCCGACAGGGTCGGAACATTCAGTACTTC
>TRBV18|TRBJ1-6|NA|NA
CASSPRTGQRGNNSPLHF
TGTGCCAGCTCACCTCGAACTGGACAGCGGGGGAATAATTCACCCCTCCACTTT
>TRBV6-4|TRBJ2-1|TRBD1|NA
CASSVPRAGGLNEQFF
TGTGCCAGCAGCGTCCCGAGGGCAGGGGGCTTAAATGAGCAGTTCTTC
>TRBV6-4|TRBJ1-2|NA|NA
CASSPKASGIGNYGYTF
TGTGCCAGCAGCCCCAAGGCTTCAGGGATCGGTAACTATGGCTACACCTTC
>TRBV28|TRBJ2-1|TRBD2|once
CASSNLAGGFNEQFF
TGTGCCAGCAGTAATCTAGCGGGAGGATTCAATGAGCAGTTCTTC
>TRBV7-9|TRBJ2-3|TRBD2|NA
CASSLPTSGRAPSTDTQYF
TGTGCCAGCAGCTTACCTACTAGCGGGAGGGCCCCTAGCACAGATACGCAGTATTTT
>TRBV1|TRBJ1-1|NA|NA
CTSPPFSVAFF
TGCACCAGTCCCCCCTTCAGCGTAGCTTTCTTT
>TRBV2|TRBJ2-3|NA|NA
CASSEVGLSTDTQYF
TGTGCCAGCAGTGAGGTGGGGCTGTCGACAGATACGCAGTATTTT
>TRBV6-5|TRBJ1-6|NA|once
CASSYDTGSYNSPLHF
TGTGCCAGCAGTTACGATACAGGGAGCTATAATTCACCCCTCCACTTT
>TRBV9|TRBJ2-5|NA|NA
CASSVVPAGLGETQYF
TGTGCCAGCAGCGTAGTCCCAGCGGGCTTAGGGGAGACCCAGTACTTC
>TRBV15|TRBJ1-3|NA|NA
CATSGTSTGNTIYF
TGTGCCACCAGCGGGACTTCAACTGGAAACACCATATATTTT
>TRBV4-2|TRBJ1-2|NA|NA
CASSQDKAGYGYTF
TGTGCCAGCAGCCAAGATAAGGCAGGGTATGGCTACACCTTC
>TRBV5-6|TRBJ2-4|NA|NA
CASSLRALVRNIQYF
TGTGCCAGCAGCTTGAGAGCCCTCGTTAGAAACATTCAGTACTTC
>TRBV30|TRBJ1-4|NA|NA
CAWTKMTRWTNEKLFF
TGTGCCTGGACTAAAATGACCAGATGGACAAATGAAAAACTGTTTTTT
>TRBV11-2|TRBJ1-4|NA|once
CASGRQVGFEKLFF
TGTGCCAGCGGAAGACAGGTCGGTTTTGAAAAACTGTTTTTT
>TRBV19|TRBJ1-3|TRBD1|NA
CAARDRTSGNTIYF
TGTGCCGCCCGGGACAGGACCTCTGGAAACACCATATATTTT
>TRBV29-1|TRBJ1-3|NA|NA
CSVRDPGNTIYF
TGCAGCGTTCGGGATCCTGGAAACACCATATATTTT
>TRBV4-3|TRBJ2-7|TRBD2|NA
CASSQDRRRGGEQYF
TGCGCCAGCAGCCAAGATCGGCGGCGGGGGGGTGAGCAGTACTTC
>TRBV5-1|TRBJ2-1|TRBD2|NA
CASSLTSGGVNEQFF
TGCGCCAGCAGCTTAACTAGCGGGGGGGTGAATGAGCAGTTCTTC
>TRBV4-3|TRBJ2-3|NA|once
CASSQGGRTDTQYF
TGCGCCAGCAGCCAAGGGGGGCGCACAGATACGCAGTATTTT
>TRBV4-2|TRBJ2-1|TRBD2|NA
CASSTYSGGAYNEQFF
TGTGCCAGCAGCACATATAGCGGGGGGGCTTACAATGAGCAGTTCTTC
>TRBV5-1|TRBJ2-7|TRBD2|NA
CASSSIAGGGTYEQYF
TGCGCCAGCAGCTCAATAGCGGGAGGCGGGACCTACGAGCAGTACTTC
>TRBV5-5|TRBJ1-3|TRBD1|NA
CASSSGQSSGNTIYF
TGTGCCAGCAGCTCGGGACAGAGCTCTGGAAACACCATATATTTT
>TRBV4-3|TRBJ1-4|TRBD1|NA
CASSPGQGAATNEKLFF
TGCGCCAGCAGCCCAGGACAGGGCGCCGCAACTAATGAAAAACTGTTTTTT
>TRBV29-1|TRBJ1-1|TRBD1|NA
CSVFGGTAMNTEAFF
TGCAGCGTGTTCGGAGGGACAGCAATGAACACTGAAGCTTTCTTT
>TRBV7-2|TRBJ2-3|TRBD2|NA
CASSSGLAGSTDTQYF
TGTGCCAGCAGCTCTGGACTAGCGGGGAGCACAGATACGCAGTATTTT
>TRBV4-2|TRBJ1-1|TRBD1|NA
CASSQDRTGVNTEAFF
TGTGCCAGCAGCCAAGATCGTACAGGGGTGAACACTGAAGCTTTCTTT
>TRBV11-2|TRBJ1-1|NA|once
CASSPKRNTEAFF
TGTGCCAGCAGCCCTAAACGAAACACTGAAGCTTTCTTT
>TRBV7-3|TRBJ2-1|TRBD2|NA
CASSLTRLAGGGIRSEQFF
TGTGCCAGCAGCTTAACGCGTCTAGCGGGAGGGGGAATTCGGAGTGAGCAGTTCTTC
>TRBV27|TRBJ1-5|NA|NA
CASSLAGRDAKSPQHF
TGTGCCAGCAGTTTGGCGGGACGGGACGCCAAATCGCCCCAGCATTTT
>TRBV30|TRBJ2-5|TRBD1|NA
CAWSVLPLTQGVEETQYF
TGTGCCTGGAGTGTACTACCCCTGACCCAGGGGGTTGAGGAGACCCAGTACTTC
>TRBV7-9|TRBJ1-1|NA|once
CASSLEGGLGLTEAFF
TGTGCCAGCAGCCTAGAGGGGGGGCTAGGTCTCACTGAAGCTTTCTTT
>TRBV5-1|TRBJ2-7|NA|NA
CASSLTGSSYEQYF
TGCGCCAGCAGCTTGACAGGGAGCTCCTACGAGCAGTACTTC
>TRBV27|TRBJ1-3|NA|NA
CASRALAGNTIYF
TGTGCCAGCAGGGCGCTAGCTGGAAACACCATATATTTT
>TRBV6-6|TRBJ1-1|NA|NA
CASTLNTEAFF
TGTGCCAGCACTCTGAACACTGAAGCTTTCTTT
>TRBV28|TRBJ2-7|NA|NA
CASSLLQGTYEQYF
TGTGCCAGCAGTCTCCTACAGGGAACCTACGAGCAGTACTTC
>TRBV28|TRBJ1-6|NA|few
CASSLYPGSAPLHF
TGTGCCAGCAGTTTATATCCGGGTAGCGCACCCCTCCACTTT
>TRBV4-1|TRBJ1-6|NA|NA
CASSQARQDSPLHF
TGCGCCAGCAGCCAAGCCAGACAAGATTCACCCCTCCACTTT
>TRBV28|TRBJ1-5|TRBD1|NA
CASSLDRPRQPQHF
TGTGCCAGCAGTTTGGACAGGCCGAGGCAGCCCCAGCATTTT
>TRBV6-5|TRBJ2-3|NA|NA
CASSPDRSDTQYF
TGTGCCAGCAGTCCGGACAGATCAGATACGCAGTATTTT
>TRBV10-3|TRBJ2-2|NA|NA
CAISGKGGAGELFF
TGTGCCATCAGTGGAAAGGGGGGGGCCGGGGAGCTGTTTTTT
>TRBV2|TRBJ1-1|NA|NA
CASTRSSGGEVEAFF
TGTGCCAGCACCCGATCCTCTGGGGGCGAGGTTGAAGCTTTCTTT